The next 8 T cell receptor beta chains were all read from a single sample in a study of T cell repertoires in cytomegalovirus infection. The antigens these receptors bind are not known. MiXCR was run by TCRdb on the reads, yielding one entry per CDR3 protein. The sample records 750,000 to 950,000 distinct CDR3 sequences, just under 30% being singletons. Sequences were derived from cultured CD8+ T cells from PBMCs, sampled from culture after CMV antigen stimulation. These receptor sequences come from a human donor in good health (CMV status not recorded). Some clones in this sample may be carry-over from other donors' samples.

This clonotype was counted a few times. The CDR3 is CASTWGASVTYNEQFF. CDR3 DNA: TGTGCCAGCACTTGGGGGGCCAGTGTGACCTACAATGAGCAGTTCTTC. V usage is TRBV19 and J usage is TRBJ2-1; D tentatively fits TRBD1 or TRBD2 (6 bases each). From germline, CDR1 is LNHDA and CDR2 SQIVND (reference sequence). Trimming removed 9 bases from V and 2 bases from J, with 20 bases in between. This CDR3 region has 16 residues.

This chain uses TRBV7-4 with TRBJ2-1; maybe TRBD2 (7 bases). Germline values: CDR1 SGHVT, CDR2 SQSDAQ. This CDR3 contains 16 residues. The V gene lost 2 bases and the J gene lost 10 bases, with 21 bases spanning the gap. CDR3 sequence: CASSLLRGGGAYEQFF. The CDR3 DNA sequence: TGTGCCAGCAGCTTACTCCGTGGAGGGGGGGCGTACGAGCAGTTCTTC.

The chain combines TRBV27 with TRBJ1-2; D ambiguous. V was trimmed by 6 bases and J by 0 bases, leaving 11 bases between them. The CDR3 contains 14 residues. Germline loops: CDR1 MNHEY, CDR2 SMNVEV (reference sequence). This CDR3 reads CASRFGVSNYGYTF. CDR3 DNA sequence: TGTGCCAGCAGGTTTGGGGTATCTAACTATGGCTACACCTTC.

This rearrangement joins TRBV15 to TRBJ2-5; D is ambiguous. V was shortened by 0 bases and J by 2 bases, with 10 bases between the two germline ends. The CDR3 totals 15 residues. Germline V gives CDR1 LNHNV, CDR2 YYDKDF (reference sequence). Written as DNA, the CDR3 is TGTGCCACCAGCAGAGATCTCGCGGTTCAAGAGACCCAGTACTTC. Translated: CATSRDLAVQETQYF.

The CDR3: CASSIEMATAFYGYTF. The CDR3 DNA sequence: TGTGCCAGTAGTATAGAAATGGCGACAGCCTTCTATGGCTACACCTTC. The V gene is TRBV19, the J gene TRBJ1-2, with a weak D call TRBD1 (5 bases). The CDR3 length is 16 residues. Germline-derived CDR1 and CDR2 are LNHDA and SQIVND (reference sequence). V was pared by 0 bases and J by 4 bases, with 15 bases between.

On this clonotype itself: Because it lacks the conserved phenylalanine or tryptophan at the end, this CDR3 is likely a read error. The chain has TRBV7-8 and TRBJ2-6, with D possibly being TRBD1 or TRBD2 (6 bases each). The CDR3 is 17 residues long. Trimming removed 6 bases from V and 0 bases from J, with 15 bases in between. The germline gives CDR1 SGHVS, CDR2 FQNEAQ. As DNA, the CDR3 is TGTGCCAGCAGACTTACGGGGGCTCCCTCTGGGGCCAACGTCCTGACTTAC. Translating gives CASRLTGAPSGANVLTY.

The chain has TRBV15 and TRBJ2-3; D is ambiguous. Deletions cut 1 base from V and 6 bases from J, with 8 bases between. Germline CDR1 is LNHNV and CDR2 is YYDKDF (reference sequence). This CDR3 has 13 residues. The CDR3 bases are TGTGCCACCAGCAGAGTTAGGCCGGATACGCAGTATTTT. This translates into CATSRVRPDTQYF.

The chain has TRBV20-1 and TRBJ2-1, with D perhaps TRBD2 (5 bases). V lost 1 base and J lost 8, with 12 bases in between. Per germline, CDR1 DFQATT and CDR2 SNEGSKA (reference sequence). The CDR3 is made up of 13 amino acids. The CDR3 DNA follows: TGCAGTGCTAGAGCCACGACGCGGGATGAGCAGTTCTTC. Translated: CSARATTRDEQFF.